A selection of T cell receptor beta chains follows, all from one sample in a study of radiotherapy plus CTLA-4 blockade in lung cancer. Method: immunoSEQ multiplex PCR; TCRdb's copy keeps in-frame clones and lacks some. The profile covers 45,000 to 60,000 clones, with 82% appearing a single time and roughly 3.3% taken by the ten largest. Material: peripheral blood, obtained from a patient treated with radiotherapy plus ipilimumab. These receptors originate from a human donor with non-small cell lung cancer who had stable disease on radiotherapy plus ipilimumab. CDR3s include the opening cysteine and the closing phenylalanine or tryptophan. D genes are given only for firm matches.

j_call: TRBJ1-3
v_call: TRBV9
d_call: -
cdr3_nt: TGTGCCAGCAGCGAGTCCGGGGTCAGCGACCTTCGAAACACCATATATTTT
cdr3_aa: CASSESGVSDLRNTIYF

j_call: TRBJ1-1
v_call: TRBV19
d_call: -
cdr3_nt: TGTGCCAGTAAGGGACACTTGAACACTGAAGCTTTCTTT
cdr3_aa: CASKGHLNTEAFF

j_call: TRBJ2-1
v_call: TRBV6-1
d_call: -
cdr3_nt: TGTGCCAGCAGTTCGGGGCGGGAACTCGATGAGCAGTTCTTC
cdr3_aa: CASSSGRELDEQFF

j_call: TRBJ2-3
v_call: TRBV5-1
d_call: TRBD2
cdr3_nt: TGCGCCAGCAGCTTAGCGGGAGGGCGGACAGATACGCAGTATTTT
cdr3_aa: CASSLAGGRTDTQYF

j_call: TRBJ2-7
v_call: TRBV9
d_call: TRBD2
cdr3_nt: TGTGCCAGCAGCGTAGCTAGCGGGAGCATAAACGAGCAGTACTTC
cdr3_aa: CASSVASGSINEQYF

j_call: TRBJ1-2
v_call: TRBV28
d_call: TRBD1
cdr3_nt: TGTGCCAGCACTCGCCAGGGGGCTAGCAACTATGGCTACACCTTC
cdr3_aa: CASTRQGASNYGYTF

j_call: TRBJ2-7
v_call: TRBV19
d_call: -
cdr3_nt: TGTGCCAGTAGTATGCCGGGCTACGAGCAGTACTTC
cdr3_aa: CASSMPGYEQYF

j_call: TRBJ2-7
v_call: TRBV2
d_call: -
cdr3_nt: TGTGCCAGCAGTGAGGGCCCGACATTCTCCTACGAGCAGTACTTC
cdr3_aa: CASSEGPTFSYEQYF

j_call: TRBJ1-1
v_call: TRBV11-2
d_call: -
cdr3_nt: TGTGCCAGCAGCTTGGCAGGGGCGGGCGCTGAAGCTTTCTTT
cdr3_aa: CASSLAGAGAEAFF

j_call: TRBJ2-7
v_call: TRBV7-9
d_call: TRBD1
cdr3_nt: TGTGCCAGCAGCACAGGGGGCTACGAGCAGTACTTC
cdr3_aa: CASSTGGYEQYF